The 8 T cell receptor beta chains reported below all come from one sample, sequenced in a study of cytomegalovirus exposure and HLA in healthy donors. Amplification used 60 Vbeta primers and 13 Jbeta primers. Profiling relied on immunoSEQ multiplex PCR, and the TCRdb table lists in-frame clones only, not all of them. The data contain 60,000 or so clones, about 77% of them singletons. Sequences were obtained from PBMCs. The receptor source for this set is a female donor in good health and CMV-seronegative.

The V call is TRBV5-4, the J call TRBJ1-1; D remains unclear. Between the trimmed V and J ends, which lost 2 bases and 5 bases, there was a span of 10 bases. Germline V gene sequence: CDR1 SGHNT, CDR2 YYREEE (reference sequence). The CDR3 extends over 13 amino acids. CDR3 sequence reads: CASSFSSGTEAFF. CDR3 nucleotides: TGTGCCAGCAGCTTTAGTAGCGGGACTGAAGCTTTCTTT.

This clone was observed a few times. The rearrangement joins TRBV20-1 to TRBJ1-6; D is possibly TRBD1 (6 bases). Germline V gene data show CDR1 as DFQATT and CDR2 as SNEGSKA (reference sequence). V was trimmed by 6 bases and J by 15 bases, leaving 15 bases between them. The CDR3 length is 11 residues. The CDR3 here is CSAPSGDVLHF. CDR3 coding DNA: TGCAGTGCCCCCTCAGGGGACGTCCTCCACTTT.

CDR3 nucleotides: TGTGCCAGCAGCAGAACAGGGAGCTCCTACGAGCAGTACTTC. It specifies CASSRTGSSYEQYF. The gene calls are TRBV5-5 and TRBJ2-7; a weak D match, TRBD1 (6 bases). V was pared by 4 bases and J by 0 bases, with 11 bases between. There are 14 residues in the CDR3. Germline V lookup: CDR1 SGHKS, CDR2 YYEKEE (reference sequence).

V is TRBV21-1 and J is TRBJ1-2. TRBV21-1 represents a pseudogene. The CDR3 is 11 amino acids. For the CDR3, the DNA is TGTGCCAGCACTGCGTTCTATGGCTACACCTTC. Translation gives CASTAFYGYTF.

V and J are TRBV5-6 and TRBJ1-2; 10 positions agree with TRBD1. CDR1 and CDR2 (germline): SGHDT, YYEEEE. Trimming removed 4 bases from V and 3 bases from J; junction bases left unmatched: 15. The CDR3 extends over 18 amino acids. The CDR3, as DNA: TGTGCCAGCAGCCTGGGACAGGGGCGTTACGGAGCGTACTATGGCTACACCTTC. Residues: CASSLGQGRYGAYYGYTF.

The CDR3 bases are TGTGCCAGCAGTTTAGATACAGGGGGCTCTGGCTACACCTTC. Amino acid sequence: CASSLDTGGSGYTF. The chain employs TRBV27 and TRBJ1-2, with 9 bases lining up with TRBD1. The CDR3 sequence is 14 residues long. From germline, CDR1 is MNHEY and CDR2 SMNVEV (reference sequence). V trimming: 2 bases; J trimming: 7 bases; junction bases outside the gene matches: 5.

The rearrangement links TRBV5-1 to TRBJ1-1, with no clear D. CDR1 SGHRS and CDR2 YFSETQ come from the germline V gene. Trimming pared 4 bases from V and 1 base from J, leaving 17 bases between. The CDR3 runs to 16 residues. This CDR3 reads CASSAGFRGGNTEAFF. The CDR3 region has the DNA TGCGCCAGCAGCGCAGGCTTTCGGGGAGGGAACACTGAAGCTTTCTTT.

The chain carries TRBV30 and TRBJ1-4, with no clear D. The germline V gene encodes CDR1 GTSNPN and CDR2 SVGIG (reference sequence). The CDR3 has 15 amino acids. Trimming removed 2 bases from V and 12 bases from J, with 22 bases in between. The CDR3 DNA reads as TGTGCCTGGAGTCTCTCCGTGACCGGTTATCGGGAACTGTTTTTT. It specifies CAWSLSVTGYRELFF.